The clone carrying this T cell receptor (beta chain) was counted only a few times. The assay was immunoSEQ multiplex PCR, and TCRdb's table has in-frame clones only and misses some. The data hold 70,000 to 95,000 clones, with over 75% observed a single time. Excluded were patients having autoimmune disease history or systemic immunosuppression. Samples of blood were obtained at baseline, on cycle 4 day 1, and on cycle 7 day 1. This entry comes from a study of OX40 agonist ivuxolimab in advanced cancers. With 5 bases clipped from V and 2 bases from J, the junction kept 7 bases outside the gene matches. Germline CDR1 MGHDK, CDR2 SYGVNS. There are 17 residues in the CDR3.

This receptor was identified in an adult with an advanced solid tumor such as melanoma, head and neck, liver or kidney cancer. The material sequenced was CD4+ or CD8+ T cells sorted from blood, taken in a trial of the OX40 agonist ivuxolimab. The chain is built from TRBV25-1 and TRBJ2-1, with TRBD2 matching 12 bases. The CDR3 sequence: CASSPSTSGSPYNEQFF. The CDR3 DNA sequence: TGTGCCAGCAGTCCGTCGACTAGCGGGAGTCCCTACAATGAGCAGTTCTTC. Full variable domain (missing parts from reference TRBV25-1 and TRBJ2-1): EADIYQTPRYLVIGTGKKITLECSQTMGHDKMYWYQQDPGMELHLIHYSYGVNSTEKGDLSSESTVSRIRTEHFPLTLESARPSHTSQYLCASSPSTSGSPYNEQFFGPGTRLTVL.